These 30 T cell receptor beta chains share one sample of origin, sequenced in a study of PD-1 blockade in classical Hodgkin lymphoma (dated by TCRdb to 2020 to 2022). Receptor libraries were prepared by the immunoSEQ multiplex PCR assay. Imported from immuneACCESS, the table was reduced by TCRdb to in-frame sequences with V and J called. These copies leave out some clones; in studies compared against another copy, an unresolved V gene accounts for under half, and the cause of the remainder is not known. The sample includes some 84,000 clones, with 80% to 95% observed a single time. The top ten hold approximately 2.4% of the sample. What the time point label conveys for this sample: cycle 2 day 1 (C2D1) of nivolumab. Relapse after autologous stem cell transplantation had occurred in all trial patients, and cohorts A, B and C were distinguished by prior brentuximab vedotin exposure. The sequences come from peripheral blood mononuclear cells (PBMCs), collected before the second cycle of nivolumab. The receptors shown here come from a human donor with classical Hodgkin lymphoma.

V usage is TRBV19 and J usage is TRBJ1-1; TRBD1 might be the D (6 bases). V lost 4 bases to trimming and J lost 5 bases, with 11 bases between them. The CDR3 has 13 residues. CDR1 is LNHDA and CDR2 is SQIVND in the germline V gene (reference sequence). The CDR3: CASSSSTGTEAFF. In DNA form, the CDR3 reads TGTGCCAGTAGTAGTAGCACAGGGACTGAAGCTTTCTTT.

The chain is built from TRBV27 and TRBJ2-4, with D perhaps TRBD1 (5 bases). The CDR3 has 15 residues. CDR1 and CDR2 (germline): MNHEY, SMNVEV (reference sequence). V shed 4 bases and J shed 1 base, with 11 bases lying between them. CDR3 DNA: TGTGCCAGCAGTTCTAGACAGACTGCCAAAAACATTCAGTACTTC. Translated, it gives CASSSRQTAKNIQYF.

The V and J genes are TRBV6-5 and TRBJ1-5, with TRBD1 as a possible D gene (5 bases). The V gene's germline CDR1 is MNHEY and CDR2 SVGAGI. This CDR3 has 14 residues. Trimming took 2 bases from V and 1 from J, leaving 6 bases between them. The CDR3 region is CASSYDRSNQPQHF. The DNA for the CDR3 is TGTGCCAGCAGTTACGACAGAAGCAATCAGCCCCAGCATTTT.

The chain carries TRBV5-1 and TRBJ1-1; 10 bases are a match to TRBD1. Germline CDR1 reads SGHRS; CDR2 reads YFSETQ. V was pared by 4 bases and J by 7 bases, with 1 base of the junction left unmatched. The CDR3 contains 12 residues. CDR3 amino acids: CASSRTGGEAFF. Here the CDR3 DNA reads TGCGCCAGCAGCCGGACAGGGGGTGAAGCTTTCTTT.

The chain uses TRBV6-5 and TRBJ1-2; D is ambiguous. The length of the CDR3 is 15 residues. The germline CDR1 and CDR2 sequences are MNHEY and SVGAGI. Trimming stripped 5 bases from V and 5 bases from J, with 18 bases between. The chain's CDR3 is CASSPRGLSGYGYTF. CDR3 DNA sequence: TGTGCCAGCAGTCCCCGCGGCTTATCGGGATATGGCTACACCTTC.

V usage is TRBV27 and J usage is TRBJ2-2; no clear D gene. Germline lookup yields CDR1 MNHEY and CDR2 SMNVEV (reference sequence). The germline V and J ends were trimmed by 2 bases and 4 bases, with 14 bases remaining between them. The CDR3 is 16 residues long. CDR3 region: CASSLSWAPRTGELFF. CDR3 sequence (DNA): TGTGCCAGCAGTTTAAGTTGGGCCCCGCGCACCGGGGAGCTGTTTTTT.

In its sample, this clone was seen a few times. The chain has TRBV2 and TRBJ1-2; no reliable D call. Germline CDR1 is SNHLY and CDR2 is FYNNEI. V gave up 4 bases and J gave up 2 bases, with 5 bases separating them. The CDR3 covers 12 residues. The CDR3 loop is CASSGRNYGYTF. The CDR3 bases are TGTGCCAGCAGTGGCAGAAACTATGGCTACACCTTC.

The chain has TRBV10-2 and TRBJ2-3, with unresolved D. This CDR3 has 15 amino acids. Per the germline V gene, CDR1 is WSHSY and CDR2 is SAAADI. Trimming cost V 1 base and J 3 bases, with 11 bases left between them. CDR3 loop: CASSEWASGTDTQYF. CDR3 sequence (DNA): TGCGCCAGCAGTGAGTGGGCCTCCGGGACAGATACGCAGTATTTT.

V gene TRBV7-8 combines with J gene TRBJ1-3; tentative D call: TRBD1 (5 bases). CDR3 length equals 13 residues. V was trimmed by 1 base and J by 14 bases, leaving 15 bases between them. Germline values: CDR1 SGHVS, CDR2 FQNEAQ. The CDR3 loop reads CASSLVSQGNLYF. The CDR3 DNA sequence: TGTGCCAGCAGCTTAGTCTCTCAGGGAAATCTATATTTT.

V and J are TRBV7-2 and TRBJ1-2; D gene uncertain. The germline V gene has CDR1 SGHTA and CDR2 FQGNSA. The germline V and J ends were trimmed by 0 bases and 2 bases, with 7 bases remaining between them. This CDR3 region has 14 residues. The CDR3 reads CASSLAGKNYGYTF. CDR3 in DNA: TGTGCCAGCAGCTTAGCAGGGAAGAACTATGGCTACACCTTC. The whole variable domain, remainder taken from reference TRBV7-2 and TRBJ1-2, is GAGVSQSPSNKVTEKGKDVELRCDPISGHTALYWYRQSLGQGLEFLIYFQGNSAPDKSGLPSDRFSAERTGGSVSTLTIQRTQQEDSAVYLCASSLAGKNYGYTFGSGTRLTVV.

The chain links TRBV13 to TRBJ2-7, with 8 nucleotides matching TRBD1. The CDR3 extends over 15 amino acids. CDR1 and CDR2 from the germline V gene are PRHDT and FYEKMQ (reference sequence). V dropped 5 bases and J dropped 5; count of bases not matched to a gene: 11. Here the CDR3 reads CASSATGGRLDEQYF. CDR3 in DNA: TGTGCCAGCAGCGCCACAGGGGGGCGTCTCGACGAGCAGTACTTC.

The rearrangement links TRBV9 to TRBJ2-4; TRBD1 aligns across 10 bases. The V gene's germline CDR1 is SGDLS and CDR2 YYNGEE. The trim removed 0 bases at V and 7 bases at J, leaving 4 bases unmatched. The CDR3 consists of 15 residues. The DNA of the CDR3 is TGTGCCAGCAGCGTAGCGGGACAGGGGTGGAACATTCAGTACTTC. Amino acid sequence: CASSVAGQGWNIQYF.

The CDR3 loop reads CASSLNQYTEAFF. The CDR3 nucleotides are TGCGCCAGCAGCTTGAACCAGTACACTGAAGCTTTCTTT. The genes are TRBV5-1 and TRBJ1-1; D call uncertain. Germline V lookup: CDR1 SGHRS, CDR2 YFSETQ. This CDR3 has 13 residues. V was cut by 1 base and J by 3 bases, with 7 bases left in between.

The chain uses TRBV7-6 and TRBJ1-1, with no clear D. The germline V gene has CDR1 SGHVS and CDR2 FNYEAQ. The CDR3 runs 15 residues. The V end lost 3 bases, the J end lost 5 bases, and 16 bases lay between the germline ends. CDR3 sequence (DNA): TGTGCCAGCAGCTTGGAAAGTGGTTTCCATACTGAAGCTTTCTTT. This sequence encodes CASSLESGFHTEAFF.

V gene TRBV7-9 combines with J gene TRBJ2-7, with D tentatively TRBD1 (5 bases). The germline V and J ends were trimmed by 0 bases and 5 bases, with 11 bases remaining between them. Germline V CDR1 and CDR2: SEHNR, FQNEAQ (reference sequence). The CDR3 runs 14 residues. The CDR3 nucleotides are TGTGCCAGCAGCTTAGCCGTCAGGGAAGACGAGCAGTACTTC. Its translation: CASSLAVREDEQYF.

This chain connects TRBV27 to TRBJ2-1; TRBD1 might be the D (6 bases). V shed 3 bases and J shed 0 bases, with 12 bases lying between them. The germline gives CDR1 MNHEY, CDR2 SMNVEV (reference sequence). The CDR3 loop spans 16 amino acids. The CDR3 loop is CASSFLDRSSYNEQFF. As DNA, the CDR3 is TGTGCCAGCAGTTTCCTAGACAGGAGCTCCTACAATGAGCAGTTCTTC.

The genes are TRBV6-5 and TRBJ2-1; the D gene is possibly TRBD1 (6 bases). Germline CDR1 reads MNHEY; CDR2 reads SVGAGI. The CDR3 consists of 14 residues. The ends were cut back, 5 bases at V and 6 bases at J, with 14 bases in the middle. In DNA, the CDR3 is TGTGCCAGCAGTACGATACAGGGTATCAATGAGCAGTTCTTC. It yields the protein CASSTIQGINEQFF.

Turning to this clone: Other DNA sequences in this specimen translate into the identical CDR3. The chain uses TRBV27 and TRBJ2-7; D ambiguous. The CDR3 totals 11 residues. Trimming left V 4 bases short and J 4 bases short, with 5 bases between. Germline loops: CDR1 MNHEY, CDR2 SMNVEV (reference sequence). The CDR3 here is CASSSGYEQYF. For the CDR3, the DNA is TGTGCCAGCAGTTCTGGGTACGAGCAGTACTTC.

DNA for the CDR3: TGTGCCACCAGCAGTTCTACTAGCGGGAACTACGAGCAGTACTTC. This sequence encodes CATSSSTSGNYEQYF. The chain couples TRBV15 to TRBJ2-7; TRBD2 aligns across 10 bases. This CDR3 is built from 15 residues. Germline CDR1 is LNHNV and CDR2 is YYDKDF (reference sequence). Trimming at V came to 3 bases and at J to 3 bases, leaving 5 bases not matched to a gene.

The rearrangement uses TRBV2 and TRBJ2-5, with D perhaps matching TRBD2 (6 bases). The CDR3 is 18 residues long. V was shortened by 8 bases and J by 5 bases, with 30 bases between the two germline ends. Germline V CDR1 and CDR2: SNHLY, FYNNEI. The chain's CDR3 is CASAWPLGGPGKVETQYF. The DNA of the CDR3 is TGTGCCAGCGCGTGGCCCTTGGGGGGACCGGGAAAAGTGGAGACCCAGTACTTC.

The chain has TRBV5-1 and TRBJ2-1; 10 bases line up with TRBD2. The germline gives CDR1 SGHRS, CDR2 YFSETQ. The CDR3 has 17 amino acids. Unmatched junction bases numbered 10, after V lost 7 bases and J lost 0 bases. CDR3 sequence: CASGASGSGISYNEQFF. Here the CDR3 DNA reads TGCGCCAGCGGTGCTAGCGGGAGTGGGATCTCCTACAATGAGCAGTTCTTC. Combining the CDR3 with reference TRBV5-1 and TRBJ2-1 gives the whole variable domain KAGVTQTPRYLIKTRGQQVTLSCSPISGHRSVSWYQQTPGQGLQFLFEYFSETQRNKGNFPGRFSGRQFSNSRSEMNVSTLELGDSALYLCASGASGSGISYNEQFFGPGTRLTVL.

The chain couples TRBV10-3 to TRBJ2-5; no clear D gene. The V end was cut by 4 bases, the J end by 1 base, with 7 bases between. CDR3 size: 13 residues. CDR1 ENHRY and CDR2 SYGVKD come from the germline V gene. CDR3 nucleotides: TGTGCCATCAGTGGGCAGATCCAAGAGACCCAGTACTTC. Amino acid sequence: CAISGQIQETQYF.

The chain links TRBV6-5 to TRBJ2-7; 7 bases fit TRBD2. The germline CDR1 and CDR2 sequences are MNHEY and SVGAGI. The V segment lost 5 bases and the J segment 3 bases; nucleotides outside the gene matches: 10. CDR3 length equals 15 residues. The CDR3 bases are TGTGCCAGCAGTCGAAGTTCTCTAGCGGACTACGAGCAGTACTTC. Translation: CASSRSSLADYEQYF.

The chain uses TRBV2 and TRBJ2-1; possibly TRBD1 or TRBD2 for D (6 bases each). CDR3 length equals 13 residues. Trimming removed 9 bases at V and 1 base at J, with 10 bases between. Germline values: CDR1 SNHLY, CDR2 FYNNEI. In DNA, the CDR3 is TGTGCCAGAGGAGGGGGGTCCTACAATGAGCAGTTCTTC. Protein product: CARGGGSYNEQFF.

This chain links TRBV30 with TRBJ2-5; D perhaps matches TRBD2 (5 bases). Germline values: CDR1 GTSNPN, CDR2 SVGIG (reference sequence). This CDR3 has 12 residues. The V gene lost 3 bases and the J gene lost 0 bases, with 5 bases spanning the gap. The CDR3 coding sequence is TGTGCCTGGAGGAGGGACCAAGAGACCCAGTACTTC. As protein: CAWRRDQETQYF.

The chain is built from TRBV10-2 and TRBJ1-4, with D hard to call. Trimming took off 3 bases at V and 5 bases at J, with 16 bases between the two ends. The CDR3 runs to 16 residues. Germline CDR1 and CDR2: WSHSY and SAAADI. The CDR3 DNA reads TGCGCCAGCAGTGAACCCAGGAGCGAAAGGAATGAAAAACTGTTTTTT. It is translated as CASSEPRSERNEKLFF.

This rearrangement joins TRBV16 to TRBJ1-2; D might be TRBD1 (6 bases). This CDR3 comprises 15 residues. The V and J ends lost 1 base and 3 bases respectively, with 12 bases between them. Germline loops: CDR1 KGHSY, CDR2 FQNENV. CDR3 amino acids: CASSQFSDSDYGYTF. The CDR3 nucleotides read TGTGCCAGCAGCCAATTTTCGGACAGCGACTATGGCTACACCTTC.

The rearrangement uses TRBV5-1 and TRBJ1-1, with D hard to call. V shed 2 bases and J shed 0 bases, with 14 bases lying between them. Germline lookup yields CDR1 SGHRS and CDR2 YFSETQ. The CDR3 sequence is 16 residues long. The CDR3 spells CASSLLSPTMNTEAFF. The CDR3 DNA reads TGCGCCAGCAGCTTATTGTCCCCGACCATGAACACTGAAGCTTTCTTT.

V is TRBV29-1 and J is TRBJ2-5; no clear D. In germline, CDR1 is SQVTM, CDR2 ANQGSEA. V was trimmed by 5 bases and J by 1 base, leaving 11 bases between them. This CDR3 comprises 13 residues. The CDR3 spells CSVSTWPQETQYF. CDR3 DNA: TGCAGCGTTTCCACTTGGCCCCAAGAGACCCAGTACTTC.

The chain recombines TRBV20-1 with TRBJ2-7, with D unresolved. CDR1 DFQATT and CDR2 SNEGSKA come from the germline V gene (reference sequence). The CDR3 spans 11 residues. V shed 6 bases and J shed 4 bases, with 10 bases lying between them. This CDR3 is CSAALIYEQYF. The CDR3 coding sequence is TGCAGTGCAGCCCTAATATACGAGCAGTACTTC.